These 32 T cell receptor beta chains came from one sample sequenced in a study of OX40 agonist ivuxolimab in advanced cancers. Clones were read by immunoSEQ multiplex PCR, and TCRdb kept only the in-frame ones, dropping some. Found here are over 25,000 clones, more than 70% of them singletons; the top ten hold less than 25%. The specimen comprised CD4+ or CD8+ T cells sorted from blood, sampled in a trial of the OX40 agonist ivuxolimab. These receptors were obtained from an adult with an advanced solid tumor such as melanoma, head and neck, liver or kidney cancer.

V is TRBV6-1 and J is TRBJ1-1; no definite D call. Germline V gene sequence: CDR1 MNHNS, CDR2 SASEGT. This CDR3 comprises 10 residues. The V gene lost 7 bases and the J gene lost 4 bases, with 4 bases spanning the gap. CDR3 sequence: CASTPTEAFF. The CDR3, as DNA: TGTGCCAGCACCCCCACTGAAGCTTTCTTT.

The V and J genes are TRBV5-1 and TRBJ2-5; maybe TRBD2 (6 bases). V gave up 5 bases and J gave up 7 bases, with 15 bases separating them. The CDR3 contains 13 residues. Germline CDR1 is SGHRS and CDR2 is YFSETQ. CDR3 DNA sequence: TGCGCCAGCAGAGGAGGGGCGGCCGGGACCCAGTACTTC. Protein product: CASRGGAAGTQYF.

The chain recombines TRBV18 with TRBJ1-2; TRBD1 agrees at 8 bases. With 4 bases clipped from V and 4 bases from J, the junction kept 11 bases outside the gene matches. The CDR3 has 16 residues. Per germline, CDR1 KGHSH and CDR2 LQKENI. DNA of the CDR3: TGTGCCAGCTCACTAAGCCGGGACAGGCAAATCTATGGCTACACCTTC. Translated, it gives CASSLSRDRQIYGYTF.

The V call is TRBV6-1, the J call TRBJ2-7; D may correspond to TRBD1 or TRBD2 (5 bases each). The CDR3 loop spans 13 amino acids. Germline lookup yields CDR1 MNHNS and CDR2 SASEGT. V was shortened by 9 bases and J by 1 base, with 13 bases between the two germline ends. The CDR3 region is CASTPGTSYEQYF. The CDR3 DNA sequence: TGTGCCAGTACACCTGGGACGTCCTACGAGCAGTACTTC.

CDR3 protein: CASSLGVREGKETQYF. CDR3 DNA: TGTGCCAGCAGCTTAGGTGTCCGGGAGGGGAAAGAGACCCAGTACTTC. The rearrangement joins TRBV7-9 to TRBJ2-5; 8 nucleotides line up with TRBD2. The CDR3 runs 16 residues. J lost 3 bases, V lost 1 base, and 7 bases had no gene match. CDR1 SEHNR and CDR2 FQNEAQ come from the germline V gene (reference sequence).

This rearrangement joins TRBV19 to TRBJ1-6, with D tentatively TRBD1 (6 bases). The CDR3 contains 15 residues. V dropped 5 bases and J dropped 0 bases, with 8 bases sitting between them. CDR1 LNHDA and CDR2 SQIVND come from the germline V gene (reference sequence). CDR3 DNA sequence: TGTGCCAGTAGTGACAGGATCTCCTATAATTCACCCCTCCACTTT. This sequence encodes CASSDRISYNSPLHF.

The chain is built from TRBV5-6 and TRBJ1-2; D unclear. The germline gives CDR1 SGHDT, CDR2 YYEEEE. This CDR3 has 13 amino acids. Trimming left V 4 bases short and J 1 base short, with 8 bases between. The chain's CDR3 is CASSGRFNYGYTF. The CDR3 coding sequence is TGTGCCAGCAGCGGCAGGTTTAACTATGGCTACACCTTC.

V and J are TRBV25-1 and TRBJ1-3; a weak D match, TRBD1 (5 bases). Germline assignment: CDR1 MGHDK and CDR2 SYGVNS. This CDR3 is built from 14 residues. V lost 8 bases and J lost 0, with 11 bases in between. As DNA, the CDR3 is TGTGCCAGCTCGGGACTGAACTCTGGAAACACCATATATTTT. Translating it yields CASSGLNSGNTIYF.

The chain joins TRBV7-9 to TRBJ1-5; D ambiguous. The CDR3 length is 13 residues. Trimming took off 1 base at V and 9 bases at J, with 10 bases between the two ends. Germline V gives CDR1 SEHNR, CDR2 FQNEAQ (reference sequence). Here the CDR3 DNA reads TGTGCCAGCAGCTTAGGCGACAACACGCCCCAGCATTTT. It yields the protein CASSLGDNTPQHF.

The chain uses TRBV2 and TRBJ1-1; no clear D gene. This CDR3 region has 13 residues. Germline assignment: CDR1 SNHLY and CDR2 FYNNEI. V lost 3 bases and J 2 bases, leaving 7 bases between the germline ends. The CDR3 nucleotides read TGTGCCAGCAGTGATCAGATAAACACTGAAGCTTTCTTT. This codes for CASSDQINTEAFF. The complete variable domain, with remaining parts taken from reference TRBV2 and TRBJ1-1, reads EPEVTQTPSHQVTQMGQEVILRCVPISNHLYFYWYRQILGQKVEFLVSFYNNEISEKSEIFDDQFSVERPDGSNFTLKIRSTKLEDSAMYFCASSDQINTEAFFGQGTRLTVV.

V and J are TRBV5-4 and TRBJ2-2; 9 bases are shared with TRBD2. The V and J ends lost 2 bases and 6 bases, in that order; junction bases with no gene match: 8. The CDR3 length is 16 residues. Per the germline V gene, CDR1 is SGHNT and CDR2 is YYREEE (reference sequence). In DNA form, the CDR3 reads TGTGCCAGCAGCTTTAAACTAGCGGGCTTAGCCGGGGAGCTGTTTTTT. Translated, it gives CASSFKLAGLAGELFF.

This clone is labeled as medium-sized. J is TRBJ1-1 and V is TRBV20-1; D is possibly TRBD1 (6 bases). Trimming stripped 7 bases from V and 6 bases from J, with 12 bases between. The CDR3 is 11 amino acids. The germline V gene encodes CDR1 DFQATT and CDR2 SNEGSKA (reference sequence). The CDR3 here is CSVRGGSEAFF. For the CDR3, the DNA is TGCAGTGTGAGAGGGGGGTCTGAAGCTTTCTTT.

The chain couples TRBV10-3 to TRBJ2-5; D tentatively fits TRBD1 or TRBD2 (6 bases each). CDR1 and CDR2 from the germline V gene are ENHRY and SYGVKD. Between the trimmed V and J ends, which lost 3 bases and 5 bases, there was a span of 13 bases. The CDR3 runs 14 residues. The CDR3 spells CAISESGAGETQYF. The CDR3 coding sequence is TGTGCCATCAGTGAATCGGGGGCTGGGGAGACCCAGTACTTC.

The rearrangement links TRBV6-5 to TRBJ1-5; D unresolved. Germline V lookup: CDR1 MNHEY, CDR2 SVGAGI. V lost 8 bases, J lost 9 bases, and 11 bases lay in between. The CDR3 is made up of 11 amino acids. Here the CDR3 DNA reads TGTGCCAGCGGAGAAGTTCGGCCCCAGCATTTT. Protein product: CASGEVRPQHF.

The CDR3 sequence is CASSLWGKAFF. In DNA form, the CDR3 reads TGTGCCAGCAGCTTATGGGGGAAAGCTTTCTTT. The chain uses TRBV7-2 and TRBJ1-1, with a tentative D call TRBD1 (5 bases). Trimming removed 2 bases at V and 9 bases at J, with 7 bases between. This CDR3 has 11 residues. The germline V gene encodes CDR1 SGHTA and CDR2 FQGNSA.

The rearrangement joins TRBV2 to TRBJ2-5, with TRBD2 identical over 7 bases. The ends lost 8 bases at V and 6 bases at J; junction bases unmatched: 3. CDR3 length: 11 amino acids. Germline V gene lookup returns CDR1 SNHLY and CDR2 FYNNEI. As DNA, the CDR3 is TGTGCCAGCGGGGGAGGGCAGACCCAGTACTTC. Its translation: CASGGGQTQYF.

There are a few counts of this clone. The rearrangement uses TRBV21-1 and TRBJ2-5; the table's D gene call, TRBD1, was not cross checked with the DNA. TRBV21-1 is noted as a pseudogene. The CDR3 length is 13 residues. Written as DNA, the CDR3 is TGTGCCAGCAGTCGACACTCCCAAGAGACCCAGTACTTC. Residues: CASSRHSQETQYF.

CDR3 nucleotide sequence: TGTGCCAGCAGCTTAGTAGCCGAGATTACAGATACGCAGTATTTT. It specifies CASSLVAEITDTQYF. V usage is TRBV7-2 and J usage is TRBJ2-3; no reliable D call. The CDR3 sequence is 15 residues long. In germline, CDR1 is SGHTA, CDR2 FQGNSA. Trimming took off 1 base at V and 3 bases at J, with 11 bases between the two ends.

The chain joins TRBV6-1 to TRBJ1-4; a weak D match, TRBD1 (5 bases). The V end lost 4 bases, the J end lost 7 bases, and 13 bases lay between the germline ends. From germline, CDR1 is MNHNS and CDR2 SASEGT. The CDR3 has 14 amino acids. The CDR3 DNA sequence: TGTGCCAGCAGTGCCTCAGGGTGGGGTGAAAAACTGTTTTTT. Amino acid sequence: CASSASGWGEKLFF.

This clone was picked up a small number of times. The gene calls are TRBV6-5 and TRBJ2-1; TRBD1 aligns across 11 bases. Trimming cost V 6 bases and J 4 bases; bases outside gene matches: 5. CDR1 is MNHEY, CDR2 SVGAGI, per germline. This CDR3 has 15 residues. The DNA of the CDR3 is TGTGCCAGCAGAGCGGACAGGGGGCAGTACAATGAGCAGTTCTTC. It encodes CASRADRGQYNEQFF.

This chain joins TRBV18 and TRBJ2-7; tentative D call: TRBD1 (5 bases). CDR1 KGHSH and CDR2 LQKENI come from the germline V gene. The CDR3 covers 16 residues. V lost 0 bases and J lost 5, with 17 bases in between. The DNA of the CDR3 is TGTGCCAGCTCACCACCCCTGCAGGGCCCCAGCCACGAGCAGTACTTC. This gives the protein CASSPPLQGPSHEQYF.

This clone was found a few times. The chain recombines TRBV7-9 with TRBJ1-1; D unresolved. V was cut by 5 bases and J by 7 bases, with 14 bases left in between. The CDR3 sequence is 13 residues long. Germline CDR1 SEHNR, CDR2 FQNEAQ (reference sequence). As DNA, the CDR3 is TGTGCCAGCAGCCCCTACCCGGGGAATGAAGCTTTCTTT. Translation gives CASSPYPGNEAFF.

This clone appeared once. This chain connects TRBV30 to TRBJ1-1; D remains unclear. The CDR3 length is 13 residues. V lost 1 base, J lost 1 base, and 7 bases lay in between. Germline CDR1 reads GTSNPN; CDR2 reads SVGIG (reference sequence). The CDR3 DNA follows: TGTGCCTGGAGTGGGCTTACGAACACTGAAGCTTTCTTT. It translates to CAWSGLTNTEAFF.

This rearrangement joins TRBV27 to TRBJ1-1; D call uncertain. Germline V lookup: CDR1 MNHEY, CDR2 SMNVEV (reference sequence). V gave up 5 bases and J gave up 4 bases, with 17 bases separating them. There are 15 residues in the CDR3. CDR3 residues: CASSPSSGFGTEAFF. DNA for the CDR3: TGTGCCAGCAGTCCCTCCTCAGGCTTCGGCACTGAAGCTTTCTTT.

The chain is built from TRBV30 and TRBJ1-6, with D tentatively TRBD1 (5 bases). In germline, CDR1 is GTSNPN, CDR2 SVGIG (reference sequence). This CDR3 comprises 13 residues. With 3 bases removed from V and 6 bases from J, the gap between germline ends came to 9 bases. CDR3 in amino acids: CAWSGAANSPLHF. The CDR3 coding sequence is TGTGCCTGGAGCGGGGCCGCTAATTCACCCCTCCACTTT.

This sequence joins TRBV28 and TRBJ1-1; D is perhaps TRBD1 (5 bases). Germline values: CDR1 MDHEN, CDR2 SYDVKM. The V end was cut by 4 bases, the J end by 1 base, with 28 bases between. The CDR3 is made up of 20 amino acids. In nucleotides, the CDR3 is TGTGCCAGCAGTTCACAAACCGCGGGACTGAGATACCTCTCGAACACTGAAGCTTTCTTT. It yields the protein CASSSQTAGLRYLSNTEAFF.

The chain couples TRBV5-5 to TRBJ2-7, with D uncertain. V was clipped by 3 bases and J by 4 bases, with 14 bases between them. Germline values: CDR1 SGHKS, CDR2 YYEKEE (reference sequence). This CDR3 contains 14 residues. This CDR3 reads CASSSGRNTYEQYF. CDR3 DNA sequence: TGTGCCAGCAGCTCCGGACGGAATACATACGAGCAGTACTTC.

The chain uses TRBV19 and TRBJ1-2, with D uncertain. Trimming pared 4 bases from V and 5 bases from J, leaving 11 bases between. CDR1 LNHDA and CDR2 SQIVND come from the germline V gene (reference sequence). CDR3 length: 13 amino acids. The CDR3 DNA sequence: TGTGCCAGTAGTACCGTAAGCCGGTATGGCTACACCTTC. Protein: CASSTVSRYGYTF.

The chain recombines TRBV11-3 with TRBJ2-3; D perhaps matches TRBD2 (5 bases). The germline gives CDR1 SGHNT, CDR2 YENEEA. The V and J ends lost 5 bases and 7 bases respectively, with 7 bases between them. The length of the CDR3 is 11 residues. The CDR3 nucleotides read TGTGCCAGCAGCGCCGGGAATACGCAGTATTTT. It yields the protein CASSAGNTQYF.

This rearrangement joins TRBV6-1 to TRBJ1-2, with 10 bases matching TRBD1. This CDR3 has 13 amino acids. The V and J ends lost 7 bases and 8 bases, in that order; junction bases with no gene match: 7. The germline CDR1 and CDR2 sequences are MNHNS and SASEGT. In DNA form, the CDR3 reads TGTGCCAGCATGGGAGACAGGGGGCACGGCTACACCTTC. Its translation: CASMGDRGHGYTF.

The V gene is TRBV7-9, the J gene TRBJ1-3; unclear D gene. Germline V gene data show CDR1 as SEHNR and CDR2 as FQNEAQ (reference sequence). The CDR3 is made up of 13 amino acids. V lost 1 base and J 4 bases, leaving 5 bases between the germline ends. This CDR3 reads CASSLGQGNTIYF. The CDR3 DNA sequence: TGTGCCAGCAGCTTAGGCCAGGGAAACACCATATATTTT.

This clone was recorded a few times. The gene calls are TRBV5-4 and TRBJ1-1; D remains unclear. The CDR3 totals 15 residues. Germline-derived CDR1 and CDR2 are SGHNT and YYREEE (reference sequence). V lost 3 bases to trimming and J lost 3 bases, with 15 bases between them. CDR3 protein: CASSSRQLGHTEAFF. The CDR3 DNA is TGTGCCAGCAGCTCCAGGCAGCTGGGTCACACTGAAGCTTTCTTT.